This TCR beta chain was recovered during a study of vaccination effects on CD4 cells after COVID-19. Study-wide findings and caveats: Late post-vaccination, clones induced by infection and those induced by vaccine underwent marked clonal contraction.

Antigen-specific CD4+ T cells were expanded with viral peptide pools in the ViraFEST assay before sequencing. Following culture for approximately ten days, CD4+ T cells were isolated. Nucleocapsid antibody tests were negative, and the vaccine recipients had no prior SARS-CoV-2 infection. Half the medium was swapped for IL-2 medium on days 3 and 7. V lost 2 bases and J 3 bases, leaving 16 bases between the germline ends. Germline V lookup: CDR1 LGHNT, CDR2 FRNRAP. This CDR3 spans 16 amino acids. Worth noting for this clone: Its antigen is unidentified.

Clones were sequenced by immunoSEQ multiplex PCR, and TCRdb holds only the in-frame ones, with some missing. This sample carries 25,000 to 30,000 clones, around three quarters of them seen once, and the ten largest clones take over 20%. The V gene is TRBV12-5, the J gene TRBJ1-1, with a possible D match to TRBD1 (5 bases). The sample here was CD4+ T cells from PBMCs cultured with HCoV-NL63 spike peptides, taken before COVID-19 vaccination. This TCR was sampled from a human donor who received a COVID-19 vaccine. CDR3 sequence: CASGLSGGRWDTEAFF. The CDR3, as DNA: TGTGCTAGTGGTTTGAGCGGGGGAAGGTGGGACACTGAAGCTTTCTTT.